Included here is one TCR beta chain sequence, with context. Its antigen remains unknown. This table comes from immunoSEQ multiplex PCR, and its TCRdb copy is limited to in-frame clones, with some not included. The sample lists about 1.1 million clones; around 77% were seen once. These data belong to a study of shared clonotypes between healthy human individuals. Broader study findings: Collection of samples was limited to blood; tissue repertoires likely differ. Rarefaction analysis demonstrated incomplete sorted-subset sequencing notwithstanding large depth.

Germline V gene lookup returns CDR1 MDHEN and CDR2 SYDVKM. V was clipped by 4 bases and J by 6 bases, with 24 bases between them. The CDR3 length is 18 residues. The receptor was derived from a man aged 18 to 30 in good health. Some clones in this sample may be carry-over from other donors' samples. The rearrangement links TRBV28 to TRBJ1-4; D is perhaps TRBD1 (6 bases). Sequenced input: memory CD4+ T cells from PBMCs. Subset denoted: CD45RA-negative fraction. In DNA form, the CDR3 reads TGTGCCAGCAGTTCATTTATGGGTCGGTGGCAGGGGCATGAAAAACTGTTTTTT. Translation: CASSSFMGRWQGHEKLFF.